One and the same sample provided the 20 T cell receptor beta chains below, sequenced in a study of blood T cell repertoires in COVID-19. The protocol was immunoSEQ multiplex PCR, while the TCRdb copy is restricted to in-frame clones and leaves out a portion. The sample includes 300,000 or so clones, approximately 90% seen only once; the top ten take 6.9%. Sequenced input: peripheral blood. These receptors all come from a woman in her thirties who had recovered from COVID-19.

This clone has only a few counts. This chain links TRBV7-2 with TRBJ2-2; perhaps TRBD1 as D (6 bases). V lost 5 bases and J lost 4, with 14 bases in between. CDR1 and CDR2 from the germline V gene are SGHTA and FQGNSA. The CDR3 has 15 amino acids. CDR3 amino acids: CASSPYREVTGELFF. CDR3 DNA: TGTGCCAGCAGCCCGTACAGGGAAGTCACCGGGGAGCTGTTTTTT.

The J gene is TRBJ1-5, the V gene TRBV7-2; D uncertain. V shed 1 base and J shed 4 bases, with 8 bases lying between them. This CDR3 is 14 amino acids long. Germline V lookup: CDR1 SGHTA, CDR2 FQGNSA. The CDR3 bases are TGTGCCAGCAGCTTAGATACTTTGAATCAGCCCCAGCATTTT. This gives the protein CASSLDTLNQPQHF.

The rearrangement joins TRBV3-1 (or the pseudogene TRBV3-2) to TRBJ2-5; tentative D call: TRBD2 (5 bases). V was cut by 5 bases and J by 1 base, with 11 bases left in between. The CDR3 is 14 amino acids. The germline CDR1 and CDR2 sequences are LGHDT and YNNKEL (reference sequence). Written as DNA, the CDR3 is TGTGCCAGCAGCTTCGAGGGAAGCCAAGAGACCCAGTACTTC. Translating gives CASSFEGSQETQYF.

V usage is TRBV4-3 and J usage is TRBJ1-2; 7 positions match TRBD1. CDR1 LGHNA and CDR2 YSLEER come from the germline V gene. The CDR3 contains 15 residues. Trimming cost V 6 bases and J 8 bases; bases outside gene matches: 15. The CDR3, as DNA: TGCGCCAGCAGAAAGGAATACAGGGGTGGATGGGGCTACACCTTC. Amino acid sequence: CASRKEYRGGWGYTF.

The V call is TRBV18, the J call TRBJ1-5; a possible D gene is TRBD1 (5 bases). This CDR3 spans 18 amino acids. Per germline, CDR1 KGHSH and CDR2 LQKENI. Between the trimmed V and J ends, which lost 4 bases and 5 bases, there was a span of 24 bases. CDR3 sequence reads: CASSRVISWGSGDQPQHF. In DNA form, the CDR3 reads TGTGCCAGCTCACGAGTTATCAGCTGGGGGTCGGGAGATCAGCCCCAGCATTTT.

The rearrangement uses TRBV19 and TRBJ1-1; D possibly corresponds to TRBD1 (5 bases). The V end lost 6 bases, the J end lost 0 bases, and 11 bases lay between the germline ends. This CDR3 contains 14 residues. Per the germline V gene, CDR1 is LNHDA and CDR2 is SQIVND (reference sequence). In DNA, the CDR3 is TGTGCCAGTAGCGGGGGGACGATGAACACTGAAGCTTTCTTT. As protein: CASSGGTMNTEAFF.

The chain combines TRBV6-5 with TRBJ1-2; no clear D gene. V gave up 2 bases and J gave up 4 bases, with 11 bases separating them. The V gene's germline CDR1 is MNHEY and CDR2 SVGAGI. This CDR3 is built from 14 residues. The CDR3 reads CASSYRRGGYGYTF. CDR3 bases: TGTGCCAGCAGTTACCGCCGGGGAGGCTATGGCTACACCTTC.

DNA for the CDR3: TGCGCCAGCAGCTTGGCGGGGTTCCGGCAAGAGACCCAGTACTTC. Translated, it gives CASSLAGFRQETQYF. V gene TRBV5-1 combines with J gene TRBJ2-5; D is possibly TRBD2 (5 bases). V shed 0 bases and J shed 2 bases, with 11 bases lying between them. This CDR3 spans 15 amino acids. CDR1 and CDR2 from the germline V gene are SGHRS and YFSETQ.

V usage is TRBV5-1 and J usage is TRBJ2-3; D gene uncertain. V dropped 4 bases and J dropped 8 bases, with 14 bases sitting between them. The CDR3 is 13 amino acids. CDR1 is SGHRS, CDR2 YFSETQ, per germline. CDR3 residues: CASSAAFSGTQYF. The CDR3 DNA sequence: TGCGCCAGCAGCGCGGCGTTCTCTGGTACGCAGTATTTT.

The chain joins TRBV14 to TRBJ2-2; 8 nucleotides agree with TRBD2. Germline loops: CDR1 SGHDN, CDR2 FVKESK. The CDR3 is 16 residues long. The V gene end was trimmed by 2 bases and the J gene end by 3 bases; junction bases not matched to a gene: 5. Written as DNA, the CDR3 is TGTGCCAGCAGCCAACGGGTAGCGGGGCACACCGGGGAGCTGTTTTTT. This translates into CASSQRVAGHTGELFF.

V is TRBV7-2 and J is TRBJ1-1; 9 bases line up with TRBD1. CDR3 size: 13 residues. From germline, CDR1 is SGHTA and CDR2 FQGNSA. Trimming at V came to 5 bases and at J to 11 bases, leaving 9 bases not matched to a gene. The CDR3 is CASSPSGQGKAFF. DNA for the CDR3: TGTGCCAGCAGCCCTTCGGGACAGGGAAAGGCTTTCTTT.

This clone was counted once. The chain combines TRBV2 with TRBJ1-3; D call uncertain. Per germline, CDR1 SNHLY and CDR2 FYNNEI. This CDR3 comprises 15 residues. The germline V and J ends were trimmed by 7 bases and 1 base, with 14 bases remaining between them. The CDR3 coding sequence is TGTGCCAGCACCACGTTGCGTGGTTCTGGAAACACCATATATTTT. It codes for CASTTLRGSGNTIYF.

This clone showed up just a few times. The rearrangement uses TRBV2 and TRBJ1-5, with a weak D call TRBD1 (5 bases). This CDR3 has 13 amino acids. The V gene's germline CDR1 is SNHLY and CDR2 FYNNEI. The V gene lost 10 bases and the J gene lost 4 bases, with 14 bases spanning the gap. In DNA, the CDR3 is TGTGCCACCCAAGGGGAAGAGAATCAGCCCCAGCATTTT. Translated, it gives CATQGEENQPQHF.

This chain connects TRBV5-1 to TRBJ2-1; D gene ambiguous. The CDR3 runs to 16 residues. Trimming cost V 0 bases and J 0 bases, with 10 bases left between them. CDR1 SGHRS and CDR2 YFSETQ come from the germline V gene. The CDR3 here is CASSLGYRSSYNEQFF. For the CDR3, the DNA is TGCGCCAGCAGCTTGGGGTACAGAAGCTCCTACAATGAGCAGTTCTTC.

The V call is TRBV30, the J call TRBJ2-7; possible D gene TRBD1, 6 bases. CDR1 GTSNPN and CDR2 SVGIG come from the germline V gene (reference sequence). V was clipped by 3 bases and J by 5 bases, with 8 bases between them. The CDR3 covers 11 residues. CDR3: CAWRRGNEQYF. In nucleotides, the CDR3 is TGTGCCTGGAGAAGGGGGAACGAGCAGTACTTC. The full variable domain, completed using reference TRBV30 and TRBJ2-7, is SQTIHQWPATLVQPVGSPLSLECTVEGTSNPNLYWYRQAAGRGLQLLFYSVGIGQISSEVPQNLSASRPQDRQFILSSKKLLLSDSGFYLCAWRRGNEQYFGPGTRLTVT.

The CDR3 loop reads CASSLHTGGGNQPQHF. The CDR3 DNA sequence: TGTGCCAGCAGTTTACATACAGGGGGCGGAAATCAGCCCCAGCATTTT. The rearrangement uses TRBV27 and TRBJ1-5; 9 bases are shared with TRBD1. Per the germline V gene, CDR1 is MNHEY and CDR2 is SMNVEV (reference sequence). Trimming cost V 2 bases and J 4 bases; bases outside gene matches: 6. CDR3 length equals 16 residues.

The chain carries TRBV5-1 and TRBJ1-2, with D maybe TRBD1 (6 bases). Germline assignment: CDR1 SGHRS and CDR2 YFSETQ. V was shortened by 1 base and J by 5 bases, with 24 bases between the two germline ends. The CDR3 is 18 residues long. The CDR3 here is CASSLSTGRSLIRYGYTF. The CDR3 region has the DNA TGCGCCAGCAGCTTGAGTACAGGGAGATCCCTCATTCGTTATGGCTACACCTTC.

The chain recombines TRBV27 with TRBJ1-5; 7 bases align to TRBD1. The CDR3 length is 14 residues. In germline, CDR1 is MNHEY, CDR2 SMNVEV (reference sequence). After removal of 5 bases from V and 2 bases from J, the junction contained 3 bases not matched to a gene. Here the CDR3 reads CASSTGQGNQPQHF. The CDR3 DNA reads as TGTGCCAGCAGTACCGGACAGGGCAATCAGCCCCAGCATTTT.

V gene TRBV10-3 combines with J gene TRBJ1-1, with a possible D match to TRBD1 (5 bases). The CDR3 sequence is 13 residues long. Trimming shortened V by 3 bases and J by 3 bases, and 8 bases separated the two germline ends. The germline CDR1 and CDR2 sequences are ENHRY and SYGVKD. The CDR3 loop reads CAISDRQYTEAFF. The CDR3 DNA reads as TGTGCCATCAGTGACCGACAGTACACTGAAGCTTTCTTT.

This clone was seen a few times. The chain has TRBV3-1 (or the pseudogene TRBV3-2) and TRBJ2-2, with D possibly being TRBD1 (6 bases). CDR3 length: 14 residues. CDR1 is LGHDT and CDR2 is YNNKEL in the germline V gene (reference sequence). Deletions cut 5 bases from V and 1 base from J, with 8 bases between. The CDR3 is CASSKTGNTGELFF. The CDR3 region has the DNA TGTGCCAGCAGCAAGACAGGGAACACCGGGGAGCTGTTTTTT.